Listed below are T cell receptor beta chains from one sample, sequenced in a study of T cell responses to AZD1222 COVID-19 vaccine. The assay was immunoSEQ multiplex PCR, and TCRdb's table has in-frame clones only and misses some. The table includes 120,000 or so clones, 89% detected once. The sequencing here drew on peripheral blood, taken on day 0 of AZD1222 vaccination. The receptors here all came from an adult in good health. CDR3s include the opening cysteine and the closing phenylalanine or tryptophan. The order of the fields is clone size, D gene, J gene, V gene, CDR3 DNA, CDR3 protein. A D gene is named only where the DNA matches it firmly. The size field is filled for only some rows; it gives once, few, many or a size class.

. . TRBJ1-4 TRBV19 TGTGCCAGTAGTATAGATGATCAGGCCCGCGAAAAACTGTTTTTT CASSIDDQAREKLFF
. . TRBJ1-2 TRBV11-3 TGTGCCAGCAGCTTGATAAGCTATGGCTACACCTTC CASSLISYGYTF
few . TRBJ2-4 TRBV6-1 TGTGCCAGCAGTGAAGACGCAGAGGCCAAAAACATTCAGTACTTC CASSEDAEAKNIQYF
few TRBD2 TRBJ2-7 TRBV9 TGTGCCAGCAGCCCCTCTCGGGACTACTACGAGCAGTACTTC CASSPSRDYYEQYF
. TRBD1 TRBJ2-7 TRBV6-2/TRBV6-3 TGTGCCAGCAGTTCCCCGGACAGGGAGCAGTACTTC CASSSPDREQYF
few . TRBJ1-5 TRBV5-5 TGTGCCAGCAGCTTGCCGGGGGGCAATCAGCCCCAGCATTTT CASSLPGGNQPQHF
. TRBD2 TRBJ2-1 TRBV11-3 TGTGCCAGCAGCTTAGTGGGCGGGAGGGCGGATAATGAGCAGTTCTTC CASSLVGGRADNEQFF
. . TRBJ2-1 TRBV10-3 TGTGCCATCCTTCCGAGAGGCCAGAGAGAGCAGTTCTTC CAILPRGQREQFF
. . TRBJ1-1 TRBV12-5 TGTGCTAGTGGTTTGGTAAGAGGGGAGAGAAGAGGGACTGAAGCTTTCTTT CASGLVRGERRGTEAFF
once . TRBJ1-1 TRBV21-1 TGTGCCAGCCCCTCCTCGGATCTCCCCTGGCGTGCTTTCTTT CASPSSDLPWRAFF
. . TRBJ1-4 TRBV27 TGTGCCAGCAGTTTACGGGGTATGAATGAAAAACTGTTTTTT CASSLRGMNEKLFF
. TRBD1 TRBJ2-7 TRBV9 TGTGCCAGCAGCGCCTCCGGGACAGCTTACGAGCAGTACTTC CASSASGTAYEQYF
. . TRBJ1-4 TRBV4-3 TGCGCCAGCAGCCAAGAGATAGGAGACGTTAATGAAAAACTGTTTTTT CASSQEIGDVNEKLFF
. . TRBJ1-1 TRBV7-6 TGTGCCAGCAGCTTAGCGGTGAGGGGGAACACTGAAGCTTTCTTT CASSLAVRGNTEAFF
once . TRBJ2-5 TRBV4-1 TGCGCCAGCAGCCACATTTCTGGTTTGGAGACCCAGTACTTC CASSHISGLETQYF
. TRBD1 TRBJ1-2 TRBV30 TGTGCCTGGACCCTGACAGGGACCAACTATGGCTACACCTTC CAWTLTGTNYGYTF
once . TRBJ2-7 TRBV11-2 TGTGCCAGCAGCTTAGGTAGGTTACAAGACCGAACCTACGAGCAGTACTTC CASSLGRLQDRTYEQYF
. . TRBJ1-6 TRBV18 TGTGCCAGCTCACCAGCCTTCCTCGATAATTCACCCCTCCACTTT CASSPAFLDNSPLHF
. TRBD1 TRBJ2-7 TRBV6-5 TGTGCCAGCAGAACACAGACAGGGGTCGGCGAGCAGTACTTC CASRTQTGVGEQYF
. TRBD2 TRBJ2-5 TRBV2 TGTGCCAGCAGTTCAGGACTAGCCTTTCAAGAGACCCAGTACTTC CASSSGLAFQETQYF
. TRBD2 TRBJ2-3 TRBV9 TGTGCCAGCACCCTAGGGGCTAGCGGGCGCACAGATACGCAGTATTTT CASTLGASGRTDTQYF
. . TRBJ2-2 TRBV27 TGTGCCAGCAGTTTTAATTCATTCACCGGGGAGCTGTTTTTT CASSFNSFTGELFF
. . TRBJ2-7 TRBV4-3 TGCGCCAGCAGCCAAGTAGACGGGGGCGGTGGTTACGAGCAGTACTTC CASSQVDGGGGYEQYF
few . TRBJ1-1 TRBV11-2 TGTGCCAGCAGCCGCTACCAGTCGAACACTGAAGCTTTCTTT CASSRYQSNTEAFF
. . TRBJ2-7 TRBV7-8 TGTGCCAGCAGCTTAGGGCAACAGGACTACGAGCAGTACTTC CASSLGQQDYEQYF
. . TRBJ1-2 TRBV7-6 TGTGCCAGCAGCTTAGGTTCCGAGTCTTATGGCTACACCTTC CASSLGSESYGYTF
few TRBD2 TRBJ2-1 TRBV14 TGTGCCAGCAGCCAAGAGACGGGAGGGCTTGGTGAGCAGTTCTTC CASSQETGGLGEQFF
. TRBD1 TRBJ2-7 TRBV30 TGTGCCTGGAGCCAAGGGACAGGGGACTACGAGCAGTACTTC CAWSQGTGDYEQYF
. . TRBJ1-1 TRBV5-1 TGCGCCAGCAGCTTGGGAGGACAGACCACTGAAGCTTTCTTT CASSLGGQTTEAFF
. . TRBJ2-7 TRBV7-9 TGTGCCAGCAGCTTTGGGTACGGTAACTACGAGCAGTACTTC CASSFGYGNYEQYF
. . TRBJ2-3 TRBV7-3 TGTGCCAGCAGCTTGGGACATCCCCGACACAGCACAGATACGCAGTATTTT CASSLGHPRHSTDTQYF
. TRBD2 TRBJ2-1 TRBV6-4 TGTGCCAGCAGTGAGAGGTCTAGCGGACCCAATGAGCAGTTCTTC CASSERSSGPNEQFF
. . TRBJ2-2 TRBV19 TGTGCCAGTACGGCGGGTTCCACCGGGGAGCTGTTTTTT CASTAGSTGELFF
. . TRBJ2-7 TRBV11-2 TGTGCCAGCAGCCCTACAATGAGCTCCTACGAGCAGTACTTC CASSPTMSSYEQYF
. . TRBJ2-1 TRBV7-2 TGTGCCAGCAGCCATCCTAGAAGAAGAGGCTCCTACAATGAGCAGTTCTTC CASSHPRRRGSYNEQFF
. . TRBJ2-7 TRBV24-1 TGTGCCACCAGTGAGGGTTACGAGCAGTACTTC CATSEGYEQYF
. TRBD2 TRBJ2-7 TRBV6-2/TRBV6-3 TGTGCCAGCAGTTACACTAGCGGTGGGCCGTACGAGCAGTACTTC CASSYTSGGPYEQYF
. . TRBJ2-2 TRBV19 TGTGCCAGCCGGCAGGTTACTAACACCGGGGAGCTGTTTTTT CASRQVTNTGELFF
. TRBD2 TRBJ2-1 TRBV5-1 TGCGCCAGCAGCTTCCTAAGGACTAGCGGGAGGAGCTCCTACAATGAGCAGTTCTTC CASSFLRTSGRSSYNEQFF
. . TRBJ2-2 TRBV15 TGTGCCACCAGAAAGGGGCCCCTAGGACGGGAGAACACCGGGGAGCTGTTTTTT CATRKGPLGRENTGELFF
. . TRBJ2-1 TRBV7-9 TGTGCCAGCAGCTTAGAAACCAATGAGCAGTTCTTC CASSLETNEQFF
. . TRBJ2-5 TRBV7-9 TGTGCCAGCAGCTTTGGGTGGGCCCACAGGGCCGGGGAGACCCAGTACTTC CASSFGWAHRAGETQYF
. TRBD1 TRBJ2-5 TRBV11-2 TGTGCCAGCAGCTTGGGGGGACAGGGTACGGAGACCCAGTACTTC CASSLGGQGTETQYF
. . TRBJ1-6 TRBV5-6 TGTGCCAGCAGCTACAGGGTAAATAATTCACCCCTCCACTTT CASSYRVNNSPLHF
. . TRBJ1-4 TRBV5-4 TGTGCCAGCAGCTTGGCAGCGCACGAAAAACTGTTTTTT CASSLAAHEKLFF
. TRBD1 TRBJ2-5 TRBV5-4 TGTGCCAGCAGCTTGCAGGGGGCGCAAGAGACCCAGTACTTC CASSLQGAQETQYF
few TRBD2 TRBJ2-1 TRBV20-1 TGCAGTGCTAGTACGAATCTAGCGGGAGACTTAAGCTCCTACAATGAGCAGTTCTTC CSASTNLAGDLSSYNEQFF
. TRBD1 TRBJ2-7 TRBV19 TGTGCCAGTACCTCAGGGACAGCCCACGAGCAGTACTTC CASTSGTAHEQYF
. TRBD2 TRBJ2-1 TRBV10-1 TGCGCCAGCAGTGATGGTGCGGGAGCTCGCTTCAATGAGCAGTTCTTC CASSDGAGARFNEQFF
. TRBD1 TRBJ2-7 TRBV19 TGTGCCACAAGGCAGACAGGGAGCTCCTACGAGCAGTACTTC CATRQTGSSYEQYF
. TRBD1 TRBJ1-2 TRBV5-4 TGTGCCAGCAGCTTTACAGGGGGAGATGGCTACACCTTC CASSFTGGDGYTF
. TRBD1 TRBJ2-7 TRBV14 TGTGCCAGCAGCCAAGACTACAGGGGCGCCTACGAGCAGTACTTC CASSQDYRGAYEQYF
. TRBD2 TRBJ2-5 TRBV4-1 TGCGCCAGCAGCCAAGGGCAGCGGGAGGGTCAAGAGACCCAGTACTTC CASSQGQREGQETQYF
. . TRBJ2-1 TRBV19 TGTGCCAGTAGCCGGGACCCTCCCTACAATGAGCAGTTCTTC CASSRDPPYNEQFF
. . TRBJ1-1 TRBV15 TGTGCCACCAGCAGAGATAGGGCAGGGCGGACTGAAGCTTTCTTT CATSRDRAGRTEAFF
. TRBD1 TRBJ1-1 TRBV23-1 TGCGCCAGCAGTCAGCAAGGGGGCGGCTTGAAGGTTACAGGGAAAATAGAAACGAACACTGAAGCTTTCTTT CASSQQGGGLKVTGKIETNTEAFF
. . TRBJ2-2 TRBV5-4 TGTGCCAGCAGCTATAGGACGGGTTCCGGGGAGCTGTTTTTT CASSYRTGSGELFF
. . TRBJ1-6 TRBV25-1 TGTGCCAGCAGTGAATACGGGGGTCCCGGTAATTCACCCCTCCACTTT CASSEYGGPGNSPLHF
once TRBD1 TRBJ2-5 TRBV4-1 TGCGCCAGCAGCCAAGTTGGGACAGCCCTCCAAGAGACCCAGTACTTC CASSQVGTALQETQYF